A selection of T cell receptor beta chains follows, all from one sample in a study of graft-versus-host responses after intestinal transplantation. Profiling relied on immunoSEQ multiplex PCR, and the TCRdb table lists in-frame clones only, not all of them. The sample contains 25,000 to 30,000 clones, 87% of which appear only once. The sequenced sample was PBMCs, obtained 450 to 460 days after intestinal transplantation. The receptors stem from a human patient who received an intestinal transplant, so some T cells may come from the graft donor. Both conserved end residues are part of each CDR3. Fields, in order: V gene, CDR3 length, J gene, D gene, CDR3 protein. D genes are given only for firm matches.

TRBV20-1	11	TRBJ2-7	NA	CSASSSYEQYF
TRBV4-1	17	TRBJ2-1	TRBD2	CASSQVGPGLGRDEQFF
TRBV30	19	TRBJ1-3	TRBD1	CAWSVPQYGQGISGNTIYF
TRBV5-4	17	TRBJ2-5	NA	CASSASPRDSMGETQYF
TRBV14	16	TRBJ2-2	NA	CASSQIRGMGTGELFF
TRBV6-5	15	TRBJ1-2	NA	CASSYSASGTYGYTF
TRBV6-5	15	TRBJ2-7	TRBD2	CASSYRLAGVNEQYF
TRBV11-2	13	TRBJ2-4	NA	CASSVNSANIQYF
TRBV11-2	15	TRBJ2-3	NA	CASSLRGASTDTQYF
TRBV27	11	TRBJ2-7	NA	CASSSDYEQYF
TRBV9	18	TRBJ1-1	NA	CASSVGVTTGTSFTEAFF
TRBV7-9	14	TRBJ2-3	NA	CASSLEVGPDTQYF
TRBV11-2	15	TRBJ2-7	TRBD2	CASSSMKGLVYEQYF
TRBV7-2	16	TRBJ1-5	NA	CASSLAAHFSNQPQHF
TRBV4-1	16	TRBJ1-1	TRBD1	CASSPGQARMNTEAFF
TRBV25-1	14	TRBJ1-4	NA	CASSELGGYEKLFF
TRBV12-2	20	TRBJ2-3	NA	CASRLSPLLAGAISTDTQYF
TRBV15	18	TRBJ2-1	TRBD2	CATSRDVSSGSSYNEQFF
TRBV19	20	TRBJ1-2	NA	CASSPSRLRDSYLRNYGYTF
TRBV28	15	TRBJ1-6	NA	CASSLTRTHNSPLHF
TRBV30	13	TRBJ2-2	NA	CAWRQGYTGELFF
TRBV6-1	12	TRBJ1-1	NA	CASTRDNTEAFF